This T cell receptor (beta chain) was retrieved from a study of blood T cells in healthy people across ages. Germline V lookup: CDR1 LGHDT, CDR2 YNNKEL (reference sequence). The CDR3 loop spans 15 amino acids. Trimming left V 0 bases short and J 7 bases short, with 10 bases between. Alongside a J-beta primer mix, a sample-barcoded 5' primer served in a second PCR lasting about 6 to 11 cycles. Researchers report that each sample yielded at least 2.5 million CDR3-containing paired-end reads. TCRdb recomputed calls from the 5' RACE reads with MiXCR, one row per CDR3 protein. The sample lists fewer than 900,000 distinct CDR3 sequences, around 48% occurring once. Study conclusions and caveats: Possibly confounding the expanded clonotype changes was the fact that donor CMV status was unknown. There was a strong correlation between TCR beta diversity and naive T cell percentage.

Caucasian, healthy and from Russia, the donors were aged between about 6 and 90. In regard to this clonotype: Its cognate antigen is unknown.

The rearrangement links TRBV3-1 to TRBJ1-6; D is unclear. The sequenced sample was blood. The TCR originated in a woman aged 55-69 years in good health. The CDR3 loop is CASSQDRGMNSPLHF. DNA for the CDR3: TGTGCCAGCAGCCAAGACCGTGGTATGAATTCACCCCTCCACTTT.